These 13 T cell receptor beta chains came from one sample sequenced in a study of CD4 T cells in relation to SARS-CoV-2 and coronaviruses. Method: immunoSEQ multiplex PCR; TCRdb's copy keeps in-frame clones and lacks some. Here the sample spans some 21,000 clones, 70% to 85% being singletons. Before the COVID-19 pandemic, during about 2011-2019, CD4+ T cells were taken from unexposed donors. The cells were cultured for around ten days before CD4+ T cells were isolated. Their antigen targets remain unknown. Sequenced material: CD4+ T cells from PBMCs, cultured in vitro. The receptor source for this set is a human donor in good health.

The chain has TRBV2 and TRBJ2-2, with a weak D call TRBD2 (6 bases). With 4 bases removed from V and 4 bases from J, the gap between germline ends came to 13 bases. The CDR3 extends over 15 amino acids. Per germline, CDR1 SNHLY and CDR2 FYNNEI. The CDR3 DNA reads as TGTGCCAGCAGTGGTCGGCAGGGAGGCACCGGGGAGCTGTTTTTT. Translating gives CASSGRQGGTGELFF.

The chain joins TRBV27 to TRBJ2-7; no clear D gene. V lost 3 bases and J 0 bases, leaving 15 bases between the germline ends. CDR1 is MNHEY, CDR2 SMNVEV, per germline (reference sequence). This CDR3 has 16 amino acids. CDR3 protein: CASSFGGRTSSYEQYF. In DNA form, the CDR3 reads TGTGCCAGCAGTTTTGGTGGACGGACGAGCTCCTACGAGCAGTACTTC.

V usage is TRBV3-1 (or the pseudogene TRBV3-2) and J usage is TRBJ1-3; D ambiguous. V was trimmed by 4 bases and J by 2 bases, leaving 12 bases between them. The CDR3 totals 15 residues. CDR1 and CDR2 (germline): LGHDT, YNNKEL (reference sequence). CDR3 sequence (DNA): TGTGCCAGCAGCCGGAGCGGGGTTACTGGAAACACCATATATTTT. Protein sequence: CASSRSGVTGNTIYF.

The gene calls are TRBV3-1 (or the pseudogene TRBV3-2) and TRBJ2-5; 7 bases are a match to TRBD2. The ends lost 2 bases at V and 3 bases at J; junction bases unmatched: 6. Germline-derived CDR1 and CDR2 are LGHDT and YNNKEL (reference sequence). This CDR3 is 15 amino acids long. For the CDR3, the DNA is TGTGCCAGCAGCCAACGGCTAGCGGCAGAAGAGACCCAGTACTTC. It specifies CASSQRLAAEETQYF.

The gene calls are TRBV3-1 (or the pseudogene TRBV3-2) and TRBJ2-5; D may match TRBD1 or TRBD2 (6 bases each). This CDR3 is built from 15 residues. From germline, CDR1 is LGHDT and CDR2 YNNKEL (reference sequence). Trimming stripped 4 bases from V and 2 bases from J, with 14 bases between. In nucleotides, the CDR3 is TGTGCCAGCAGCCCCTACCAGGGGAGGCAAGAGACCCAGTACTTC. Its translation: CASSPYQGRQETQYF.

The chain combines TRBV2 with TRBJ1-3; 9 bases align to TRBD1. The germline V gene has CDR1 SNHLY and CDR2 FYNNEI. This CDR3 contains 15 residues. Trimming took 6 bases from V and 4 from J; bases not matched to a gene: 7. CDR3 residues: CASRPGQGAGNTIYF. The CDR3 coding sequence is TGTGCCAGCAGACCGGGACAGGGAGCCGGAAACACCATATATTTT.

The rearrangement uses TRBV5-8 and TRBJ2-5; D possibly corresponds to TRBD2 (6 bases). V gave up 4 bases and J gave up 9 bases, with 10 bases separating them. Germline CDR1 is SGHTS and CDR2 is YDEGEE. This CDR3 comprises 11 residues. CDR3: CASSPRRAQYF. Here the CDR3 DNA reads TGTGCCAGCAGCCCCAGGAGGGCCCAGTACTTC.

V and J are TRBV5-5 and TRBJ1-5; 11 positions agree with TRBD1. J was trimmed by 7 bases and V by 1 base; bases with no gene match: 4. CDR1 and CDR2 (germline): SGHKS, YYEKEE (reference sequence). CDR3 size: 15 residues. The CDR3 protein is CASSLRTGGSQPQHF. Here the CDR3 DNA reads TGTGCCAGCAGCTTGAGGACAGGGGGCTCCCAGCCCCAGCATTTT.

The J gene is TRBJ1-1, the V gene TRBV5-1; D might be TRBD1 (5 bases). The germline CDR1 and CDR2 sequences are SGHRS and YFSETQ. There are 15 residues in the CDR3. Trimming took off 0 bases at V and 4 bases at J, with 13 bases between the two ends. For the CDR3, the DNA is TGCGCCAGCAGCTTGGGAGCCAGGGAGGGCACTGAAGCTTTCTTT. Protein: CASSLGAREGTEAFF.

V is TRBV18 and J is TRBJ2-7, with a possible D match to TRBD2 (5 bases). The CDR3 has 14 residues. The V end lost 4 bases, the J end lost 0 bases, and 10 bases lay between the germline ends. Germline CDR1 KGHSH, CDR2 LQKENI. CDR3 DNA sequence: TGTGCCAGCTCACGGACTGGGTTCTCCTACGAGCAGTACTTC. Encoded protein: CASSRTGFSYEQYF.

V usage is TRBV3-1 (or the pseudogene TRBV3-2) and J usage is TRBJ2-7; 11 nucleotides match TRBD2. Germline values: CDR1 LGHDT, CDR2 YNNKEL (reference sequence). The J segment lost 2 bases and the V segment lost 4 bases, leaving 4 bases of the junction unmatched. This CDR3 is built from 15 residues. CDR3 DNA sequence: TGTGCCAGCAGCCGGGGACTAGCGGAAGCCTACGAGCAGTACTTC. The encoded protein is CASSRGLAEAYEQYF.

V gene TRBV29-1 combines with J gene TRBJ2-1; 8 bases align to TRBD1. This CDR3 has 13 amino acids. From germline, CDR1 is SQVTM and CDR2 ANQGSEA. With 7 bases clipped from V and 4 bases from J, the junction kept 6 bases outside the gene matches. CDR3 residues: CSALGQGYNEQFF. CDR3 nucleotide sequence: TGCAGCGCCCTCGGACAGGGATACAATGAGCAGTTCTTC.

J is TRBJ2-7 and V is TRBV11-2; unclear D gene. Germline lookup yields CDR1 SGHAT and CDR2 FQNNGV. This CDR3 spans 13 amino acids. V was trimmed by 4 bases and J by 3 bases, leaving 10 bases between them. CDR3 DNA: TGTGCCAGCAGCTCCCTCCTTATCTACGAGCAGTACTTC. Protein product: CASSSLLIYEQYF.